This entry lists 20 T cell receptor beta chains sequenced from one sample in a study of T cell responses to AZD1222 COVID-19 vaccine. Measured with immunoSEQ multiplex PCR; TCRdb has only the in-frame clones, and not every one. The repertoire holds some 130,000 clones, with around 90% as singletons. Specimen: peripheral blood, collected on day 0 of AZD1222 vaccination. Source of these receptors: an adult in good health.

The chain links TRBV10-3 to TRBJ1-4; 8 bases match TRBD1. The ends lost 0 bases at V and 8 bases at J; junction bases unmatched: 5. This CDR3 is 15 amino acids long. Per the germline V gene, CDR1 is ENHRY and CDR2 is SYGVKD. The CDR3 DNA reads TGTGCCATCAGTGAGTCGACAGGGGCGGGAGAAAAACTGTTTTTT. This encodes CAISESTGAGEKLFF.

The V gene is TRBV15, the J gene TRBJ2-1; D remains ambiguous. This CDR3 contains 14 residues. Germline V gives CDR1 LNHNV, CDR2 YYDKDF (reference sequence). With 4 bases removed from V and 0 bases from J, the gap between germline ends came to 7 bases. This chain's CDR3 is CATSKAGSYNEQFF. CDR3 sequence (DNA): TGTGCCACCAGCAAGGCTGGCTCCTACAATGAGCAGTTCTTC.

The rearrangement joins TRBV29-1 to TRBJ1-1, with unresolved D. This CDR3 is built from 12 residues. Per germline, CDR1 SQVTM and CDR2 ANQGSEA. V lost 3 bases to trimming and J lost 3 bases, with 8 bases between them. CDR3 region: CSVDGKHTEAFF. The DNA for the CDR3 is TGCAGCGTTGACGGGAAGCACACTGAAGCTTTCTTT.

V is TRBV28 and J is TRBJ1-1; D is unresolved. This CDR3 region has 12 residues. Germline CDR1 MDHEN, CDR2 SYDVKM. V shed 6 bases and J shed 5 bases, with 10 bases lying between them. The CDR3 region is CASRPRRTEAFF. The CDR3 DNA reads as TGTGCCAGCAGGCCCCGGCGGACTGAAGCTTTCTTT.

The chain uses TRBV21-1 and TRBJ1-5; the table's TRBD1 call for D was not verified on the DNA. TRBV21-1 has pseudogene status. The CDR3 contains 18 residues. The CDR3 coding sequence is TGTGCCAGCAGCAAATCCCCTCCGGGACAAGTTAGCAATCAGCCCCAGCATTTT. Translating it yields CASSKSPPGQVSNQPQHF.

The CDR3 spells CASSQGWRETEAFF. Written as DNA, the CDR3 is TGCGCCAGCAGCCAAGGGTGGAGGGAGACTGAAGCTTTCTTT. This sequence joins TRBV4-1 and TRBJ1-1; no definite D call. The CDR3 runs to 14 residues. Trimming took 1 base from V and 5 from J, leaving 11 bases between them. Germline CDR1 is MGHRA and CDR2 is YSYEKL.

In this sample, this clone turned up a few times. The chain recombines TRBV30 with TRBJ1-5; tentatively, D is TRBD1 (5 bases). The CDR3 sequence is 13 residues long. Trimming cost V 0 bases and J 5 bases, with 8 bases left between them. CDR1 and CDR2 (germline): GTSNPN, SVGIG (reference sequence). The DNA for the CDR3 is TGTGCCTGGAGTGTAATCAGGGATCAGCCCCAGCATTTT. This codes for CAWSVIRDQPQHF.

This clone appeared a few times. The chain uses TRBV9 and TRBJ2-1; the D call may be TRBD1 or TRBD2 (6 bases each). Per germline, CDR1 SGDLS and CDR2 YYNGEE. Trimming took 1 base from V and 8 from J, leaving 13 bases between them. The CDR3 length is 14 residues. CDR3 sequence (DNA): TGTGCCAGCAGCGTATCCGGGGGCTGGGATGAGCAGTTCTTC. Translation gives CASSVSGGWDEQFF.

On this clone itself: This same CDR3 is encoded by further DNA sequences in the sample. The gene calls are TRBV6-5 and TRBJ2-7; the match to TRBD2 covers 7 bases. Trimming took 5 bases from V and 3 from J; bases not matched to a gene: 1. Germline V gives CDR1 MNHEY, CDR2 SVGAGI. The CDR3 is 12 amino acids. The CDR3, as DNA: TGTGCCAGCAGTCCGGGAGGCTACGAGCAGTACTTC. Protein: CASSPGGYEQYF.

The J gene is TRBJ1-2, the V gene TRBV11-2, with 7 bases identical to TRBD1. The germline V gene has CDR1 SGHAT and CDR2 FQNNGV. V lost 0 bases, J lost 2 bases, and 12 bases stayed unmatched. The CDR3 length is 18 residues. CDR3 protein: CASSLEGTAVPHNYGYTF. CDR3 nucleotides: TGTGCCAGCAGCTTAGAAGGGACAGCTGTACCTCACAACTATGGCTACACCTTC.

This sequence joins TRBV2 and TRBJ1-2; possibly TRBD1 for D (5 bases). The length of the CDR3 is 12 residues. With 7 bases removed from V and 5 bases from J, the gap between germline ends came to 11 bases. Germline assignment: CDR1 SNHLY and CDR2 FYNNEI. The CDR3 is CASKGWKYGYTF. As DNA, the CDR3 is TGTGCCAGCAAGGGGTGGAAGTATGGCTACACCTTC. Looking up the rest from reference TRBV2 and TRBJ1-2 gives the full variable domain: EPEVTQTPSHQVTQMGQEVILRCVPISNHLYFYWYRQILGQKVEFLVSFYNNEISEKSEIFDDQFSVERPDGSNFTLKIRSTKLEDSAMYFCASKGWKYGYTFGSGTRLTVV.

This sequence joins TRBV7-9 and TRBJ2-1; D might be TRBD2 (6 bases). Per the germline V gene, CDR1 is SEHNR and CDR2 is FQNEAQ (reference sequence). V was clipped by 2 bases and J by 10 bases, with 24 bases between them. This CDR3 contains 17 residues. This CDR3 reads CASSLIRLAGSEWEQFF. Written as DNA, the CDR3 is TGTGCCAGCAGCTTAATACGTCTCGCGGGATCGGAGTGGGAGCAGTTCTTC.

CDR3 DNA sequence: TGTGCCAGCAGCTTATCCCCGGGACTGCCTAATGAGCAGTTCTTC. Amino acid sequence: CASSLSPGLPNEQFF. V usage is TRBV11-3 and J usage is TRBJ2-1, with D perhaps TRBD2 (6 bases). The length of the CDR3 is 15 residues. Germline CDR1 is SGHNT and CDR2 is YENEEA. Trimming pared 2 bases from V and 7 bases from J, leaving 15 bases between.

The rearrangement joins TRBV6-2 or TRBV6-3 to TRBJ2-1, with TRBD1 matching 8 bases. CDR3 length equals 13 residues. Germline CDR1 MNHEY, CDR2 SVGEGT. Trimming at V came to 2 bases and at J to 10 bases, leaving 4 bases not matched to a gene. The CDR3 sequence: CASSYDRGQEQFF. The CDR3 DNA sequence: TGTGCCAGCAGTTACGACAGGGGCCAAGAGCAGTTCTTC.

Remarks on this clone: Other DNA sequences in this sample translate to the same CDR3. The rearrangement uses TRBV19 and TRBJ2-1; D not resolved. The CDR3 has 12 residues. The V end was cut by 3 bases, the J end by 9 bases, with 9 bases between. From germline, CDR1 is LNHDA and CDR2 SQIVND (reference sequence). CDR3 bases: TGTGCCAGTAGTATCGGTTCTCTTGAGCAGTTCTTC. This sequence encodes CASSIGSLEQFF.

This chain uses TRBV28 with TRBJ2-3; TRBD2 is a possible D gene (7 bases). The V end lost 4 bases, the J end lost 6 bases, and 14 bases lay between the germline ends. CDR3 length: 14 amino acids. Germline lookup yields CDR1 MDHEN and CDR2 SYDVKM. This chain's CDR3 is CASSSLARGDTQYF. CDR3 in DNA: TGTGCCAGCAGTTCACTAGCGAGGGGGGATACGCAGTATTTT.

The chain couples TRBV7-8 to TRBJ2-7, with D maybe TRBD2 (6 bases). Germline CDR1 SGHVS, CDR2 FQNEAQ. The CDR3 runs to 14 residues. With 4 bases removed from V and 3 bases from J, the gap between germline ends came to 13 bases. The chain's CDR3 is CASSSRDWGYEQYF. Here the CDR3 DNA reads TGTGCCAGCAGCTCCCGGGACTGGGGCTACGAGCAGTACTTC. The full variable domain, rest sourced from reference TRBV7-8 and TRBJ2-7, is GAGVSQSPRYKVAKRGQDVALRCDPISGHVSLFWYQQALGQGPEFLTYFQNEAQLDKSGLPSDRFFAERPEGSVSTLKIQRTQQEDSAVYLCASSSRDWGYEQYFGPGTRLTVT.

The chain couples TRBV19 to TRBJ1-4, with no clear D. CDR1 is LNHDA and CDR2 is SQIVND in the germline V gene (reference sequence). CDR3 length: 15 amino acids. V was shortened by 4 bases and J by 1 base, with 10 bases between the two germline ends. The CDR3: CASSTRGGTNEKLFF. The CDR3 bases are TGTGCCAGTAGTACTCGGGGTGGAACTAATGAAAAACTGTTTTTT.

This CDR3 reads CASSRSTGGPGELFF. The CDR3 bases are TGTGCCAGCAGCCGTTCGACAGGGGGTCCCGGGGAGCTGTTTTTT. The chain recombines TRBV3-1 (or the pseudogene TRBV3-2) with TRBJ2-2, with 9 positions matching TRBD1. This CDR3 has 15 amino acids. V lost 4 bases to trimming and J lost 6 bases; unmatched junction nucleotides: 6. Per the germline V gene, CDR1 is LGHDT and CDR2 is YNNKEL (reference sequence).

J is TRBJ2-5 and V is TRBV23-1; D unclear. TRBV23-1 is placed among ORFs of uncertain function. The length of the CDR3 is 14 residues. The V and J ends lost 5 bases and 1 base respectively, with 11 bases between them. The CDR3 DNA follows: TGCGCCAGCAGTTGGTCAGACTGCCAAGAGACCCAGTACTTC. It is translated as CASSWSDCQETQYF.